This T cell receptor beta chain was observed in a study of response to subunit inactivated influenza vaccine. TCRdb re-called the RT-PCR reads with MiXCR, one entry per CDR3 protein. This sample carries hundreds of thousands of distinct CDR3 sequences, about 18% of them seen once, and the ten largest clones take roughly 11%. The CDR3 runs 17 residues. Germline V lookup: CDR1 SQVTM, CDR2 ANQGSEA. Germline trimming cut 3 bases from V and 4 bases from J; bases unmatched to any gene: 16. Whole-study findings and limits: With each seasonal influenza vaccination, the authors suggested, few new T cells are recruited.

There are many counts of this clonotype. Its antigen is still unknown. The sequence was obtained from a man aged 45-60 years who received an inactivated influenza vaccine. The material was PBMCs from blood, obtained 4 to 6 days after vaccination. V gene TRBV29-1 combines with J gene TRBJ2-3, with 7 bases aligning to TRBD1. CDR3 loop: CSVDVVSRGGSADTQYF. DNA of the CDR3: TGCAGCGTTGATGTCGTGTCGCGAGGGGGCAGCGCAGATACGCAGTATTTT.